In its sample, the clone carrying this TCR beta chain was seen a few times. Its antigen is unidentified. Reverse transcribing all isolated RNA meant expressed TCRB transcripts were sequenced. Profiling relied on immunoSEQ multiplex PCR, and the TCRdb table lists in-frame clones only, not all of them. Altogether a few hundred thousand clones are present, over 12% being singletons, with the ten largest covering around 0.015%. CDR1 and CDR2 from the germline V gene are SGHTA and FQGNSA. This CDR3 is 14 amino acids long. V lost 7 bases, J lost 4 bases, and 11 bases lay in between. This entry is derived from a study of beta chain features in type 1 diabetes. Findings and limits, study-wide: Shortening that was moderate but significant affected the TCRB CDR3s of Type 1 diabetes patients in all four CD4+ subsets.

The rearrangement uses TRBV7-2 and TRBJ2-6; D is perhaps TRBD2 (7 bases). The sample consisted of naive CD4+ T cells from blood. This clonotype originated in a man aged 18 to 29 with type 1 diabetes. Here the CDR3 reads CASTPGGGANVLTF. DNA for the CDR3: TGTGCCAGCACCCCGGGGGGCGGGGCCAACGTCCTGACTTTC. Variable domain in full (rest from reference TRBV7-2 and TRBJ2-6): GAGVSQSPSNKVTEKGKDVELRCDPISGHTALYWYRQSLGQGLEFLIYFQGNSAPDKSGLPSDRFSAERTGGSVSTLTIQRTQQEDSAVYLCASTPGGGANVLTFGAGSRLTVL.